These 11 T cell receptor beta chains were sequenced from one sample in a study of neoadjuvant nivolumab and ipilimumab in lung cancer. Produced via immunoSEQ multiplex PCR; TCRdb's table is partial and in-frame only. The profile covers about 33,000 clones, with more than 85% appearing a single time and 2% to 2.5% taken by the ten largest. The sample in question was peripheral blood, obtained after neoadjuvant nivolumab, alone or with ipilimumab, at or shortly before surgery. These receptors were collected from an adult with non-small cell lung cancer.

The chain recombines TRBV6-5 with TRBJ1-1, with a tentative D call TRBD1 (5 bases). The CDR3 contains 15 residues. Germline V CDR1 and CDR2: MNHEY, SVGAGI. Trimming took off 10 bases at V and 0 bases at J, with 18 bases between the two ends. The DNA of the CDR3 is TGTGCCACCTCTCGGACCCCAGGGATGAACACTGAAGCTTTCTTT. The encoded protein is CATSRTPGMNTEAFF.

This clone was picked up a small number of times. The chain employs TRBV27 and TRBJ1-1; D uncertain. The CDR3 totals 13 residues. Looked up from germline, CDR1 is MNHEY and CDR2 is SMNVEV (reference sequence). The V gene lost 1 base and the J gene lost 1 base, with 4 bases spanning the gap. The CDR3 DNA follows: TGTGCCAGCAGTTTATGGGCGAACACTGAAGCTTTCTTT. Translation gives CASSLWANTEAFF.

This clone was seen once. The genes are TRBV29-1 and TRBJ1-5, with D possibly being TRBD1 (6 bases). The germline CDR1 and CDR2 sequences are SQVTM and ANQGSEA. The V and J ends lost 6 bases and 4 bases respectively, with 16 bases between them. CDR3 length: 14 residues. The CDR3 loop is CSVRDTGENQPQHF. CDR3 coding DNA: TGCAGCGTCCGGGACACTGGGGAAAATCAGCCCCAGCATTTT.

The table lists this clone with a count of one. The genes are TRBV12-5 and TRBJ1-3; TRBD1 agrees at 11 bases. The CDR3 consists of 15 residues. V trimming: 5 bases; J trimming: 5 bases; junction bases outside the gene matches: 5. Germline V CDR1 and CDR2: LGHNT, FRNRAP. CDR3 sequence reads: CASGPGQGARNTIYF. CDR3 sequence (DNA): TGTGCTAGTGGTCCCGGACAGGGGGCTCGAAACACCATATATTTT.

The V call is TRBV9, the J call TRBJ2-3, with D uncertain. The CDR3 runs 15 residues. Germline CDR1 is SGDLS and CDR2 is YYNGEE. V lost 1 base, J lost 5 bases, and 14 bases lay in between. The CDR3 DNA is TGTGCCAGCAGCGTAATGGGCCTTGACTTAGATACGCAGTATTTT. It is translated as CASSVMGLDLDTQYF.

The chain couples TRBV18 to TRBJ2-7, with 7 positions matching TRBD2. CDR3 length: 15 residues. Germline V gene data show CDR1 as KGHSH and CDR2 as LQKENI. Germline trimming cut 0 bases from V and 4 bases from J; bases unmatched to any gene: 6. The CDR3 here is CASSPPGEGLYEQYF. The CDR3 DNA follows: TGTGCCAGCTCACCACCTGGGGAGGGATTGTACGAGCAGTACTTC.

The V gene is TRBV7-2, the J gene TRBJ2-2; the match to TRBD2 covers 7 bases. This CDR3 region has 15 residues. J gave up 0 bases and V 5 bases, and 3 bases lay outside the gene matches. Germline loops: CDR1 SGHTA, CDR2 FQGNSA. CDR3 DNA sequence: TGTGCCAGCAGCCCAGCGGGACCGAACACCGGGGAGCTGTTTTTT. This translates into CASSPAGPNTGELFF.

The rearrangement joins TRBV28 to TRBJ2-1; a possible D gene is TRBD1 (6 bases). V gave up 4 bases and J gave up 3 bases, with 13 bases separating them. The CDR3 has 15 residues. Germline values: CDR1 MDHEN, CDR2 SYDVKM. This chain's CDR3 is CASSSTGSLYNEQFF. CDR3 bases: TGTGCCAGCAGTTCAACAGGGAGCCTCTACAATGAGCAGTTCTTC.

The V gene is TRBV18, the J gene TRBJ2-3, with 13 positions matching TRBD2. The CDR3 consists of 16 residues. J was trimmed by 6 bases and V by 6 bases; bases with no gene match: 9. Germline V gene sequence: CDR1 KGHSH, CDR2 LQKENI. The CDR3 here is CASSPGTSGMGDTQYF. CDR3 DNA sequence: TGTGCCAGCTCGCCGGGGACTAGCGGGATGGGTGATACGCAGTATTTT. Based on the CDR3 plus reference TRBV18 and TRBJ2-3, the full variable domain is NAGVMQNPRHLVRRRGQEARLRCSPMKGHSHVYWYRQLPEEGLKFMVYLQKENIIDESGMPKERFSAEFPKEGPSILRIQQVVRGDSAAYFCASSPGTSGMGDTQYFGPGTRLTVL.

The chain joins TRBV5-1 to TRBJ1-1, with 7 positions matching TRBD1. The J segment lost 5 bases and the V segment lost 0 bases, leaving 10 bases of the junction unmatched. The CDR3 totals 16 residues. The germline gives CDR1 SGHRS, CDR2 YFSETQ. The CDR3 sequence: CASSLGIVNRGTEAFF. DNA for the CDR3: TGCGCCAGCAGCTTGGGTATTGTCAACAGGGGAACTGAAGCTTTCTTT.

The chain combines TRBV7-9 with TRBJ2-3; 9 positions match TRBD2. V lost 3 bases to trimming and J lost 4 bases; unmatched junction nucleotides: 5. The germline CDR1 and CDR2 sequences are SEHNR and FQNEAQ (reference sequence). This CDR3 has 15 amino acids. Written as DNA, the CDR3 is TGTGCCAGCAGCTTCGGGACTAGCAACTCAGATACGCAGTATTTT. Its translation: CASSFGTSNSDTQYF. Full variable domain (remainder filled in from reference TRBV7-9 and TRBJ2-3): DTGVSQNPRHKITKRGQNVTFRCDPISEHNRLYWYRQTLGQGPEFLTYFQNEAQLEKSRLLSDRFSAERPKGSFSTLEIQRTEQGDSAMYLCASSFGTSNSDTQYFGPGTRLTVL.